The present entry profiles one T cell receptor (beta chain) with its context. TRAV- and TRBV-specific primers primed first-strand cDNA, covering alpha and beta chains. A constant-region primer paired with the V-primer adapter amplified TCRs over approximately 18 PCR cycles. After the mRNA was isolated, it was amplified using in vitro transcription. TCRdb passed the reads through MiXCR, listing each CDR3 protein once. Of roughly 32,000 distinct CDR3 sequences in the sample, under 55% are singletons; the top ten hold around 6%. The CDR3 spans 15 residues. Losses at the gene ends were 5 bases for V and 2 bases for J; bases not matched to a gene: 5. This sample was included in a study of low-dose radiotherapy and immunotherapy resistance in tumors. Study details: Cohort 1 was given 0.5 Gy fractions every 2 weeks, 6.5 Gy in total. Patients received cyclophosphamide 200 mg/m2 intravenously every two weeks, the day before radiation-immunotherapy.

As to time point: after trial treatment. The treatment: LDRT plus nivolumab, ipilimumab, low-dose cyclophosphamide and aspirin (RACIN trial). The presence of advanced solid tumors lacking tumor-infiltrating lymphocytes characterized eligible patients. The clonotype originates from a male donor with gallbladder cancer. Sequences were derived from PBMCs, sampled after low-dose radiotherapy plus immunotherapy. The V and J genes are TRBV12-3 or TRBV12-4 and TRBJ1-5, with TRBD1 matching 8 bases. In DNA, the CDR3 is TGTGCCAGCAGTCTCCAGACAGGGGGCAATCAGCCCCAGCATTTT. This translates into CASSLQTGGNQPQHF.